This T cell receptor (beta chain) originates from a study of blood T cell repertoires in COVID-19. Original processing methods: Estimates of nucleated cell counts were drawn from the amplification of reference gene primers. Some clones are missing from TCRdb's copy, which holds only in-frame ones; the method was immunoSEQ multiplex PCR. V, J and clone size are taken as reported in that table, and D and trimming were inferred from the DNA itself. The data contain about 140,000 clones, approximately 86% of them singletons. This clone occurred once. The source of this sequence is a human donor in a cohort sampled during active COVID-19. What was sequenced was peripheral blood.

The CDR3 nucleotides are TGTGCCAGCAGCTTCTTAACCGGGACAGGGGAGTACTTC. This sequence encodes CASSFLTGTGEYF. This chain links TRBV11-2 with TRBJ2-7; TRBD1 aligns across 10 bases. The CDR3 contains 13 residues. V shed 3 bases and J 11 bases; nucleotides not matched to a gene: 7. The germline CDR1 and CDR2 sequences are SGHAT and FQNNGV.